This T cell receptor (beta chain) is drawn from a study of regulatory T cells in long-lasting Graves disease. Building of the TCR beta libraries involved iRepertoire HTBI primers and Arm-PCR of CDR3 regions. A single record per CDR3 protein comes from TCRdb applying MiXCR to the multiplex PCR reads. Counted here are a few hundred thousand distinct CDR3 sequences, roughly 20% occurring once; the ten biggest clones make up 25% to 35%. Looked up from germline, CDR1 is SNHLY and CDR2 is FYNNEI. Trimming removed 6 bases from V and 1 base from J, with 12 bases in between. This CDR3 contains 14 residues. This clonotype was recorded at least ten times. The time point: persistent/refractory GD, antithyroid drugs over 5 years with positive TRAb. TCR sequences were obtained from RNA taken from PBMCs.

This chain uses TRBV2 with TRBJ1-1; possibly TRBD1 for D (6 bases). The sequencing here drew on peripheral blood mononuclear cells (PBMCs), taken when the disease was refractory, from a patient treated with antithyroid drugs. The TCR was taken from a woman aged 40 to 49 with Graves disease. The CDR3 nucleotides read TGTGCCAGCAGACGGACAGTCCGGAACACTGAAGCTTTCTTT. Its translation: CASRRTVRNTEAFF.